These 25 T cell receptor beta chains were sequenced from one sample in a study of blood T cell repertoires in COVID-19. Sequencing was performed with immunoSEQ multiplex PCR; in TCRdb, only in-frame clones are kept and a portion is missing. This sample has around 250,000 clones, with roughly 80% found just once. The sequencing input was peripheral blood. The receptors derive from a woman aged 18-29 years with acute or convalescent COVID-19.

This chain uses TRBV6-2 or TRBV6-3 with TRBJ1-2; possibly TRBD1 for D (6 bases). Germline CDR1 is MNHEY and CDR2 is SVGEGT. Trimming stripped 6 bases from V and 0 bases from J, with 11 bases between. The CDR3 sequence is 14 residues long. The CDR3 coding sequence is TGTGCCAGCAGCTGGGACACCTCTAACTATGGCTACACCTTC. Its translation: CASSWDTSNYGYTF.

The chain couples TRBV18 to TRBJ1-2, with 9 bases aligning to TRBD1. J lost 5 bases, V lost 3 bases, and 7 bases had no gene match. Germline CDR1 reads KGHSH; CDR2 reads LQKENI. The CDR3 consists of 15 residues. The chain's CDR3 is CASSPRQGVDYGYTF. The CDR3 coding sequence is TGTGCCAGCTCACCCCGACAGGGGGTAGATTATGGCTACACCTTC. Full variable domain (outside the CDR3, taken from reference TRBV18 and TRBJ1-2): NAGVMQNPRHLVRRRGQEARLRCSPMKGHSHVYWYRQLPEEGLKFMVYLQKENIIDESGMPKERFSAEFPKEGPSILRIQQVVRGDSAAYFCASSPRQGVDYGYTFGSGTRLTVV.

The count of this clone is one. The CDR3 spells CASSHTINYGYTF. DNA of the CDR3: TGTGCCAGCAGCCATACAATAAACTATGGCTACACCTTC. The genes are TRBV12-3 or TRBV12-4 and TRBJ1-2, with D uncertain. Trimming pared 6 bases from V and 2 bases from J, leaving 10 bases between. This CDR3 spans 13 amino acids.

Written as DNA, the CDR3 is TGTGCCAGTAGTACGGCTGTCGCGGGAGGTGGGACAGATACGCAGTATTTT. This sequence encodes CASSTAVAGGGTDTQYF. This chain links TRBV19 with TRBJ2-3; 8 bases are a match to TRBD2. V gave up 4 bases and J gave up 3 bases; unmatched junction bases: 12. In germline, CDR1 is LNHDA, CDR2 SQIVND (reference sequence). CDR3 length: 17 amino acids.

The chain has TRBV19 and TRBJ2-3; D is perhaps TRBD1 (6 bases). The germline V and J ends were trimmed by 10 bases and 6 bases, with 23 bases remaining between them. Germline V gene data show CDR1 as LNHDA and CDR2 as SQIVND (reference sequence). CDR3 length equals 15 residues. CDR3 in amino acids: CATNYRARGADTQYF. CDR3 DNA sequence: TGTGCCACAAACTACCGGGCCAGGGGAGCGGATACGCAGTATTTT.

CDR3 sequence: CASSLWLTSGRVNEQFF. CDR3 sequence (DNA): TGTGCCAGCAGCTTATGGCTGACTAGCGGGAGAGTGAATGAGCAGTTCTTC. The chain combines TRBV7-2 with TRBJ2-1; 12 bases are shared with TRBD2. Germline V gives CDR1 SGHTA, CDR2 FQGNSA. The CDR3 is 17 residues long. The junction had 9 bases not matched to a gene; V was cut back by 2 bases and J by 7 bases.

The J gene is TRBJ1-2, the V gene TRBV3-1 (or the pseudogene TRBV3-2); 7 bases map to TRBD1. Trimming took 4 bases from V and 4 from J; bases not matched to a gene: 15. CDR1 is LGHDT and CDR2 is YNNKEL in the germline V gene (reference sequence). The CDR3 contains 17 residues. The CDR3 DNA is TGTGCCAGCAGCCCCGGGACAGCCTTTTTGTGGGGCTATGGCTACACCTTC. Translation: CASSPGTAFLWGYGYTF.

Notes on this clone: The identical CDR3 is also encoded by other nucleotide sequences in the sample. The V gene is TRBV6-5, the J gene TRBJ1-5; D unclear. The V end was cut by 0 bases, the J end by 0 bases, with 6 bases between. The germline gives CDR1 MNHEY, CDR2 SVGAGI. The CDR3 extends over 15 amino acids. The CDR3 loop reads CASSYSKRSNQPQHF. The DNA of the CDR3 is TGTGCCAGCAGTTACTCGAAGCGTAGCAATCAGCCCCAGCATTTT.

The chain is built from TRBV30 and TRBJ2-3; 9 positions agree with TRBD2. CDR1 and CDR2 from the germline V gene are GTSNPN and SVGIG (reference sequence). Trimming removed 2 bases from V and 4 bases from J; junction bases left unmatched: 7. There are 15 residues in the CDR3. The CDR3 nucleotides are TGTGCCTGGAGTTCCCCGCGGGAGGGGTCAGATACGCAGTATTTT. It yields the protein CAWSSPREGSDTQYF.

The chain uses TRBV16 and TRBJ2-4; 10 nucleotides line up with TRBD1. The J segment lost 7 bases and the V segment lost 4 bases, leaving 10 bases of the junction unmatched. Germline-derived CDR1 and CDR2 are KGHSY and FQNENV. There are 16 residues in the CDR3. CDR3 nucleotide sequence: TGTGCCAGCAGCCCCCTACCGGGACAGGGGTCGAACATTCAGTACTTC. Residues: CASSPLPGQGSNIQYF.

This chain links TRBV15 with TRBJ1-2; D is uncertain. Germline CDR1 LNHNV, CDR2 YYDKDF (reference sequence). The CDR3 consists of 12 residues. V dropped 4 bases and J dropped 5 bases, with 8 bases sitting between them. The CDR3 DNA follows: TGTGCCACCAGCACGGGAGCTTATGGCTACACCTTC. Its translation: CATSTGAYGYTF.

This clone was seen only a few times. The V gene is TRBV7-2, the J gene TRBJ2-7, with 7 bases identical to TRBD2. The trim removed 5 bases at V and 4 bases at J, leaving 11 bases unmatched. CDR1 and CDR2 (germline): SGHTA, FQGNSA. The CDR3 contains 15 residues. In DNA form, the CDR3 reads TGTGCCAGCAGCCCATCTATGGCGGGAGATTACGAGCAGTACTTC. Its translation: CASSPSMAGDYEQYF.

The chain carries TRBV5-1 and TRBJ2-7; 10 bases are a match to TRBD2. V shed 2 bases, J shed 2 bases, and the junction held 4 bases outside the gene matches. The CDR3 spans 15 residues. Germline assignment: CDR1 SGHRS and CDR2 YFSETQ. The CDR3 loop is CASSFLAGETYEQYF. CDR3 DNA: TGCGCCAGCAGCTTCCTAGCGGGAGAAACCTACGAGCAGTACTTC.

The rearrangement joins TRBV19 to TRBJ2-7; 8 nucleotides match TRBD2. Germline V gene lookup returns CDR1 LNHDA and CDR2 SQIVND (reference sequence). V shed 3 bases, J shed 3 bases, and the junction held 7 bases outside the gene matches. CDR3 size: 15 residues. DNA for the CDR3: TGTGCCAGTAGTATGCCGGGAGGGGATTACTACGAGCAGTACTTC. As protein: CASSMPGGDYYEQYF.

CDR3 sequence: CASLQGAYGYTF. As DNA, the CDR3 is TGTGCCAGCCTACAGGGGGCGTATGGCTACACCTTC. This chain joins TRBV2 and TRBJ1-2, with 9 bases identical to TRBD1. The V and J ends lost 8 bases and 5 bases, in that order; junction bases with no gene match: 3. Germline assignment: CDR1 SNHLY and CDR2 FYNNEI. CDR3 length: 12 residues.

The chain joins TRBV12-3 or TRBV12-4 to TRBJ2-1; TRBD2 matches 7 bases. The V segment lost 11 bases and the J segment 0 bases; nucleotides outside the gene matches: 4. The length of the CDR3 is 13 residues. The CDR3 here is CASREGSYNEQFF. CDR3 nucleotides: TGTGCCTCTAGGGAGGGCTCCTACAATGAGCAGTTCTTC.

The chain is built from TRBV25-1 and TRBJ1-3; tentatively, D is TRBD1 (6 bases). This CDR3 has 15 residues. Trimming took off 6 bases at V and 0 bases at J, with 12 bases between the two ends. Germline values: CDR1 MGHDK, CDR2 SYGVNS. CDR3 region: CASRKTGTSGNTIYF. Here the CDR3 DNA reads TGTGCCAGCAGAAAAACAGGGACCTCTGGAAACACCATATATTTT.

The rearrangement links TRBV28 to TRBJ1-5; D is ambiguous. Per germline, CDR1 MDHEN and CDR2 SYDVKM. V was clipped by 6 bases and J by 4 bases, with 4 bases between them. This CDR3 contains 11 residues. CDR3 nucleotide sequence: TGTGCCAGCAGCCTAAATCAGCCCCAGCATTTT. Its translation: CASSLNQPQHF.

The chain has TRBV28 and TRBJ2-3; 10 bases align to TRBD2. Germline V gene data show CDR1 as MDHEN and CDR2 as SYDVKM. V lost 5 bases to trimming and J lost 14 bases; unmatched junction nucleotides: 13. The CDR3 contains 14 residues. Written as DNA, the CDR3 is TGTGCCAGCAGTCTAACCCTCCCTAGCGGGAGAATGTATTTT. It specifies CASSLTLPSGRMYF.

V usage is TRBV6-4 and J usage is TRBJ2-3; D gene unclear. V was cut by 6 bases and J by 0 bases, with 4 bases left in between. Germline V lookup: CDR1 MRHNA, CDR2 SNTAGT. The CDR3 length is 12 residues. The CDR3 nucleotides are TGTGCCAGCAGAGCTAGCACAGATACGCAGTATTTT. Translation: CASRASTDTQYF.

This clone appeared a few times. This chain joins TRBV6-1 and TRBJ2-1; D is uncertain. Looked up from germline, CDR1 is MNHNS and CDR2 is SASEGT. V was cut by 1 base and J by 2 bases, with 18 bases left in between. The CDR3 consists of 18 residues. The CDR3 DNA reads TGTGCCAGCAGTGAAGATGGCCGGAGACTCAAACCCTACAATGAGCAGTTCTTC. It codes for CASSEDGRRLKPYNEQFF.

The V and J genes are TRBV6-6 and TRBJ2-1, with 15 bases matching TRBD2. CDR3 length: 17 amino acids. Unmatched junction bases numbered 11, after V lost 5 bases and J lost 9 bases. Germline CDR1 MNHNY, CDR2 SVGAGI (reference sequence). CDR3 sequence: CASSPGTSGRLRSEQFF. In nucleotides, the CDR3 is TGTGCCAGCAGTCCCGGGACTAGCGGGAGGTTGCGGAGTGAGCAGTTCTTC.

The chain has TRBV9 and TRBJ2-7; D gene uncertain. The CDR3 is made up of 12 amino acids. Trimming shortened V by 3 bases and J by 6 bases, and 10 bases separated the two germline ends. CDR1 and CDR2 (germline): SGDLS, YYNGEE. The DNA of the CDR3 is TGTGCCAGCAGCGCCGAGGCACGCGAGCAGTACTTC. Amino acid sequence: CASSAEAREQYF. The whole variable domain, remainder taken from reference TRBV9 and TRBJ2-7, is DSGVTQTPKHLITATGQRVTLRCSPRSGDLSVYWYQQSLDQGLQFLIQYYNGEERAKGNILERFSAQQFPDLHSELNLSSLELGDSALYFCASSAEAREQYFGPGTRLTVT.

The chain links TRBV5-1 to TRBJ2-1, with 15 bases aligning to TRBD2. The CDR3 loop spans 17 amino acids. The germline V gene encodes CDR1 SGHRS and CDR2 YFSETQ. V lost 1 base, J lost 8 bases, and 7 bases stayed unmatched. CDR3 sequence: CASSLRTSGRAFYEQFF. The CDR3 DNA reads as TGCGCCAGCAGCTTGAGGACTAGCGGGAGGGCCTTCTATGAGCAGTTCTTC.

The chain carries TRBV6-5 and TRBJ2-3; D remains unclear. The CDR3 runs 14 residues. Germline CDR1 and CDR2: MNHEY and SVGAGI. The germline V and J ends were trimmed by 8 bases and 2 bases, with 14 bases remaining between them. The CDR3 sequence: CASFLSLLTDTQYF. The CDR3, as DNA: TGTGCCAGCTTTCTCTCCCTCCTCACAGATACGCAGTATTTT.